Listed below are T cell receptor beta chains from one sample, sequenced in a study of blood T cell repertoires in COVID-19. Method: immunoSEQ multiplex PCR; TCRdb's copy keeps in-frame clones and lacks some. The sample includes around 42,000 clones, about 86% of them seen just once. Input material: peripheral blood. The source is a woman aged 55-69 years with acute or convalescent COVID-19. The conserved cysteine and the conserved F or W are not part of the CDR3 here. Fields, in order: D gene, V gene, J gene, CDR3 protein. A D gene is named only where the DNA matches it firmly.

D: NA
V: TRBV5-1
J: TRBJ2-7
CDR3: ASSLYGSDEQY

D: TRBD2
V: TRBV18
J: TRBJ2-7
CDR3: ASFSGGSAYEQY

D: NA
V: TRBV5-6
J: TRBJ2-1
CDR3: ASSPGASGYNEQF

D: TRBD1
V: TRBV18
J: TRBJ1-3
CDR3: ASSSQGSGNTIY

D: NA
V: TRBV18
J: TRBJ1-2
CDR3: ASSPTNRKYGYT

D: NA
V: TRBV19
J: TRBJ2-7
CDR3: ASSTRTQTYEQY

D: NA
V: TRBV2
J: TRBJ2-7
CDR3: ASSRDYEQY

D: NA
V: TRBV28
J: TRBJ1-4
CDR3: ASSLYSPGKLF

D: NA
V: TRBV2
J: TRBJ1-6
CDR3: ASSKLTPGNSPLH

D: NA
V: TRBV2
J: TRBJ2-2
CDR3: ASSSGQSTGELF

D: TRBD1
V: TRBV2
J: TRBJ1-2
CDR3: ASRKGANNYGYT

D: NA
V: TRBV11-2
J: TRBJ1-4
CDR3: ASSLDPGAATNEKLF

D: TRBD1
V: TRBV28
J: TRBJ1-4
CDR3: ASSLAGTGAEKLF

D: NA
V: TRBV6-6
J: TRBJ1-3
CDR3: ASSPGGRADGNTIY

D: NA
V: TRBV20-1
J: TRBJ2-1
CDR3: SASRQEYNEQF

D: TRBD2
V: TRBV29-1
J: TRBJ2-1
CDR3: SVALAGGRNEQF

D: NA
V: TRBV11-2
J: TRBJ2-3
CDR3: ASSLDQGRTDTQY

D: TRBD1
V: TRBV28
J: TRBJ1-1
CDR3: ASSFMGQGFNMNTEAF

D: NA
V: TRBV9
J: TRBJ2-5
CDR3: ASREGGRETQY

D: NA
V: TRBV27
J: TRBJ1-5
CDR3: ASSLNPGNQPQH

D: TRBD1
V: TRBV30
J: TRBJ1-2
CDR3: AWMGQTTKYYGYT

D: TRBD1
V: TRBV6-5
J: TRBJ2-5
CDR3: ASSYGTATSETQY

D: NA
V: TRBV29-1
J: TRBJ1-2
CDR3: SAMEGPALT

D: NA
V: TRBV21-1
J: TRBJ1-1
CDR3: ASSLLRGIRNTEAF

D: TRBD2
V: TRBV6-5
J: TRBJ2-1
CDR3: ASTPLAGDYNEQF

D: NA
V: TRBV30
J: TRBJ1-5
CDR3: AWSGTSSNQPQH

D: NA
V: TRBV5-5
J: TRBJ2-6
CDR3: ASSSAPTGSSGANVLT

D: NA
V: TRBV20-1
J: TRBJ2-2
CDR3: SASLPGAGELF

D: NA
V: TRBV27
J: TRBJ1-4
CDR3: ATWLGGFNEKLF

D: NA
V: TRBV5-1
J: TRBJ2-3
CDR3: ASSSSGYDTDTQY

D: NA
V: TRBV7-6
J: TRBJ1-3
CDR3: ASSLSPGGLSGNTIY

D: TRBD1
V: TRBV5-1
J: TRBJ1-1
CDR3: ASSSRTGNTEAF

D: NA
V: TRBV19
J: TRBJ1-2
CDR3: ASANRENYGYT

D: NA
V: TRBV9
J: TRBJ2-2
CDR3: ASSVLANPTNTGELF

D: NA
V: TRBV6-5
J: TRBJ1-1
CDR3: ASFPRATGGTEAF

D: TRBD2
V: TRBV5-4
J: TRBJ2-1
CDR3: ASSSVTSGRGSYNEQF

D: TRBD1
V: TRBV7-8
J: TRBJ1-1
CDR3: ASSQQGAGMNTEAF

D: NA
V: TRBV12-3/TRBV12-4
J: TRBJ2-1
CDR3: ASRLSLNEQF

D: NA
V: TRBV3-1/TRBV3-2
J: TRBJ2-1
CDR3: ASSPQTTSGSGEQF

D: NA
V: TRBV18
J: TRBJ1-3
CDR3: ASSLRTASGNTIY

D: NA
V: TRBV7-9
J: TRBJ2-7
CDR3: ASVGGGDEQY

D: NA
V: TRBV7-3
J: TRBJ2-2
CDR3: ASSLSHRANTGELF

D: TRBD1
V: TRBV27
J: TRBJ2-2
CDR3: ASRRSDRGSLVGELF

D: NA
V: TRBV7-9
J: TRBJ1-1
CDR3: ASTFAENTEAF

D: TRBD1
V: TRBV24-1
J: TRBJ2-1
CDR3: ATSETDRGRNEQF

D: TRBD2
V: TRBV4-1
J: TRBJ2-6
CDR3: ASSQPRLAVHSGANVLT

D: NA
V: TRBV3-1/TRBV3-2
J: TRBJ1-6
CDR3: ASSVRAGNSPLH

D: TRBD1
V: TRBV19
J: TRBJ1-4
CDR3: ASSTRTGGTNEKLF

D: NA
V: TRBV6-6
J: TRBJ2-7
CDR3: ASSYTGYYEQY

D: NA
V: TRBV4-1
J: TRBJ2-1
CDR3: ASSQDNPSYNEQF

D: NA
V: TRBV9
J: TRBJ2-2
CDR3: ASSVGAGDTGELF

D: TRBD1
V: TRBV18
J: TRBJ1-1
CDR3: ASSQRQGGTEAF

D: TRBD1
V: TRBV7-9
J: TRBJ2-1
CDR3: ASSKTGTASYNEQF

D: TRBD1
V: TRBV4-2
J: TRBJ2-2
CDR3: ASSQDRDSPNTGELF

D: NA
V: TRBV4-1
J: TRBJ1-5
CDR3: ASSAVEEQPQH

D: NA
V: TRBV14
J: TRBJ1-1
CDR3: ASSQDEVGGAF

D: NA
V: TRBV18
J: TRBJ1-2
CDR3: ASSPYGSGAPFGYGYT

D: NA
V: TRBV9
J: TRBJ2-3
CDR3: ASSVGSRGATDTQY

D: NA
V: TRBV12-3/TRBV12-4
J: TRBJ1-1
CDR3: ASSLARGTEAF

D: NA
V: TRBV5-1
J: TRBJ1-3
CDR3: ASSLEAGFAHVTDSGNTIY